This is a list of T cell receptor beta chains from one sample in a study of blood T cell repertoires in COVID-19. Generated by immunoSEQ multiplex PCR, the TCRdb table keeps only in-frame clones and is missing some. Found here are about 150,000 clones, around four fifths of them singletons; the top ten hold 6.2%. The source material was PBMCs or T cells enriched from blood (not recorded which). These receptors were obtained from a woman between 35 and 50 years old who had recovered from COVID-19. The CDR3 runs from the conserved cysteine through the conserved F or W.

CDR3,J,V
CASSSGQVGEKLFF,TRBJ1-4,TRBV6-5
CASSQGRARYHEQFF,TRBJ2-1,TRBV3-1/TRBV3-2
CASSPGLARETQYF,TRBJ2-5,TRBV5-1
CASSPSHSTYGYTF,TRBJ1-2,TRBV6-5
CATSRGGGDFQPQHF,TRBJ1-5,TRBV15
CASSPLPGQSSYEQYF,TRBJ2-7,TRBV3-1/TRBV3-2
CASSQGPSGNEQFF,TRBJ2-1,TRBV4-2
CATSERATGRYGRELGEQYF,TRBJ2-7,TRBV24-1
CASSSGQGRANYGYTF,TRBJ1-2,TRBV19
CASSGQSYEQYF,TRBJ2-7,TRBV18
CASSERRGQDYGYTF,TRBJ1-2,TRBV2
CASSFTMGARNEQFF,TRBJ2-1,TRBV5-1
CSVERTSGGPNEQFF,TRBJ2-1,TRBV29-1
CASSQDEGPGPQHF,TRBJ1-5,TRBV4-1
CASSQEQVSQPQHF,TRBJ1-5,TRBV3-1/TRBV3-2
CASSRDSVSFF,TRBJ2-1,TRBV5-6
CATQGGGNSPLHF,TRBJ1-6,TRBV27
CASSLAGLAGGHEQYF,TRBJ2-7,TRBV5-1
CASSIGQGHNEQFF,TRBJ2-1,TRBV5-5
CASSLLRVNTGELFF,TRBJ2-2,TRBV5-1
CASSYPSTGGTDTQYF,TRBJ2-3,TRBV6-5
CASSEWGGSNEKLFF,TRBJ1-4,TRBV25-1
CASSQEDRNTGELFF,TRBJ2-2,TRBV14
CAWRSSGDSPLHF,TRBJ1-6,TRBV30
CASSSAGGSNSPLHF,TRBJ1-6,TRBV27
CSVEFSGGYTGELFF,TRBJ2-2,TRBV29-1
CASSLTSGAQETQYF,TRBJ2-5,TRBV5-1
CAWSGQGRWTEAFF,TRBJ1-1,TRBV30
CASSLQGAYSPLHF,TRBJ1-6,TRBV5-1
CASSESDRMNTEAFF,TRBJ1-1,TRBV6-1
CASSPAYRGVGETQYF,TRBJ2-5,TRBV7-8
CASSQDIVIADTQYF,TRBJ2-3,TRBV4-1
CASSRTGDADTEAFF,TRBJ1-1,TRBV19
CSVRTESFEAFF,TRBJ1-1,TRBV29-1
CASSPGQGISEQYF,TRBJ2-7,TRBV18
CASSQDPLWGTGNEQYF,TRBJ2-7,TRBV4-2
CASSRGQGNTDTQYF,TRBJ2-3,TRBV10-1
CASSLPPSNVLTF,TRBJ2-6,TRBV7-2
CASSQTGGSNNEQFF,TRBJ2-1,TRBV14
CASSSEGGTGDQPQHF,TRBJ1-5,TRBV4-1
CASSEAAGGGYQETQYF,TRBJ2-5,TRBV2
CASSRGGYNEQFF,TRBJ2-1,TRBV11-2
CASRPSGGTEAFF,TRBJ1-1,TRBV12-3/TRBV12-4
CASSAAGVMTDTQYF,TRBJ2-3,TRBV6-1
CAWSVAGGPPLNNEQFF,TRBJ2-1,TRBV30
CASSVHGSSYNEQFF,TRBJ2-1,TRBV9
CASRLAGVLETQYF,TRBJ2-5,TRBV2
CASRTTGYNSPLHF,TRBJ1-6,TRBV25-1
CASTFTRRVQETQYF,TRBJ2-5,TRBV6-5
CASSQTSGAHEQYF,TRBJ2-7,TRBV3-1/TRBV3-2
CASSEERGGTVMPQHF,TRBJ1-5,TRBV6-1
CASSLVSNTEAFF,TRBJ1-1,TRBV11-1
CAISESIVNEAFF,TRBJ1-1,TRBV10-3
CASSLASSGSYEQYF,TRBJ2-7,TRBV5-8
CTSSPVGPKNQDRTYEQYF,TRBJ2-7,TRBV1
CASSIGESSGANVLTF,TRBJ2-6,TRBV19
CAISESPWELAHTEAFF,TRBJ1-1,TRBV10-3
CASGLGRLAGRNEQYF,TRBJ2-7,TRBV12-5
CASTRDKGQYNEQFF,TRBJ2-1,TRBV6-5